Listed below are T cell receptor beta chains from one sample, sequenced in a study of cytomegalovirus exposure and HLA in healthy donors. Measured with immunoSEQ multiplex PCR; TCRdb has only the in-frame clones, and not every one. The sample yields roughly 110,000 clones, about 70% seen once. Sequencing input: PBMCs. The origin of the receptors is a human donor in good health. Each CDR3 is given with its conserved first and last residue. Fields, in order: clone size, D gene, J gene, V gene, CDR3 DNA, CDR3 protein. D genes are given only for firm matches. Some rows have no size entry. The others give once, few or many, or a class for an expanded clone.

>NA|NA|TRBJ1-4|TRBV4-2
TGTGCCAGCAGCCAAGAACGTTTCGGTGAAAAACTGTTTTTT
CASSQERFGEKLFF
>NA|NA|TRBJ2-4|TRBV27
TGTGCCAGCAGTCAAGGACGCGGGTTATTAAACATTCAGTACTTC
CASSQGRGLLNIQYF
>NA|TRBD1|TRBJ2-7|TRBV7-2
TGTGCCAGCAGCTTGGGGACAGGGGTCTACGAGCAGTACTTC
CASSLGTGVYEQYF
>NA|NA|TRBJ2-1|TRBV27
TGTGCCAGCAAAAGCGGGCGAAGCTCCTACAATGAGCAGTTCTTC
CASKSGRSSYNEQFF
>NA|NA|TRBJ1-4|TRBV2
TGTGCCAGCGCCGAAAATCGGGGGACCAAGGGAAAACTGTTTTTT
CASAENRGTKGKLFF
>NA|TRBD1|TRBJ1-5|TRBV6-6
TGTGCCAGCGGGACAGGGGGTGCCCAGCATTTT
CASGTGGAQHF
>NA|NA|TRBJ2-2|TRBV28
TGTGCCAGCAGTTCCACAGGGCTCACCGGGGAGCTGTTTTTT
CASSSTGLTGELFF
>NA|NA|TRBJ2-7|TRBV4-2
TGTGCCAGCAGCCAAGCGCAGACTGGGGGACTCCTCTACGAGCAGTACTTC
CASSQAQTGGLLYEQYF
>NA|TRBD1|TRBJ2-1|TRBV7-2
TGTGCCAGCAGCCAACAGGGGAGCTCCTACAATGAGCAGTTCTTC
CASSQQGSSYNEQFF
>NA|TRBD1|TRBJ1-2|TRBV5-1
TGCGCCAGCAGCTCGAGGACAGGGGTCCAATTAGCTAACTATGGCTACACCTTC
CASSSRTGVQLANYGYTF
>few|TRBD2|TRBJ2-3|TRBV7-2
TGTGCCAGCAGCCTCCACCGCGGGGGGGCGACAGATACGCAGTATTTT
CASSLHRGGATDTQYF
>NA|NA|TRBJ2-2|TRBV6-1
TGTGCCAGCAGAAGGGGGGGGAGCACCGGGGAGCTGTTTTTT
CASRRGGSTGELFF
>NA|TRBD2|TRBJ2-7|TRBV9
TGTGCCAGCAGCTCCGGACTAGCGGGGCCCTACGAGCAGTACTTC
CASSSGLAGPYEQYF
>NA|NA|TRBJ2-1|TRBV6-1
TGTGCCAGCAGTGAATTGCGGGGAGTATCCAATGAGCAGTTCTTC
CASSELRGVSNEQFF
>NA|NA|TRBJ1-5|TRBV28
TGTGCCAGCAGTTTACAACTAGGTAGCAATCAGCCCCAGCATTTT
CASSLQLGSNQPQHF
>NA|TRBD2|TRBJ2-1|TRBV6-1
TGTGCCAGCAAGCGCCTAGCGGGTCGCAATGAGCAGTTCTTC
CASKRLAGRNEQFF
>few|NA|TRBJ1-4|TRBV28
TGTGCCAGCAGCCAGGCAACTAATGAAAAACTGTTTTTT
CASSQATNEKLFF
>NA|NA|TRBJ2-5|TRBV6-1
TGTGCCAGCATTCCGCGGACTGTAAGACAAGAGACCCAGTACTTC
CASIPRTVRQETQYF
>once|TRBD1|TRBJ1-4|TRBV18
TGTGCCAGCTCACCGAGTCCCGGGACAGGGCCTAATGAAAAACTGTTTTTT
CASSPSPGTGPNEKLFF
>NA|NA|TRBJ2-1|TRBV6-1
TGTGCCAGCAGTCTTCTACAGGGTTGGGGCAATGAGCAGTTCTTC
CASSLLQGWGNEQFF
>NA|NA|TRBJ2-7|TRBV29-1
TGCAGCGTTGGACCGGGAGTGCGCGAGCAGTACTTC
CSVGPGVREQYF
>NA|TRBD1|TRBJ2-5|TRBV2
TGTGCCAGCAGGGACAGGGGGAGAGAGACCCAGTACTTC
CASRDRGRETQYF
>few|TRBD1|TRBJ1-1|TRBV6-1
TGTGCCAGCAGAGGGACAGTCTATACCAATCAAGCTTTCTTT
CASRGTVYTNQAFF
>NA|TRBD1|TRBJ1-6|TRBV5-1
TGCGCCAGCAGCTTGGACACTCTGGACAGGGAGAATTCACCCCTCCACTTT
CASSLDTLDRENSPLHF
>NA|NA|TRBJ1-6|TRBV6-1
TGTGCCAGCAGTGGGACTAGGAATTCACCCCTCCACTTT
CASSGTRNSPLHF
>few|NA|TRBJ2-7|TRBV5-6
TGTGCCAGCAGCATCCGACAGGGAGGCTACGAGCAGTACTTC
CASSIRQGGYEQYF
>NA|TRBD2|TRBJ2-2|TRBV19
TGTGCCAGTAGTGAGCCTAGCGGGCGAAACACCGGGGAGCTGTTTTTT
CASSEPSGRNTGELFF
>NA|NA|TRBJ2-1|TRBV29-1
TGCAGCGCTCGAAAACTAGGGCGGCTTGGGAATGAGCAGTTCTTC
CSARKLGRLGNEQFF
>NA|TRBD2|TRBJ2-7|TRBV7-2
TGTGCCAGCAGCAAGGGAGCGGGGAATTACGAGCAGTACTTC
CASSKGAGNYEQYF
>NA|NA|TRBJ1-2|TRBV28
TGTGCCAGCAGCCCCCCGTACAGGGACTATGGCTACACCTTC
CASSPPYRDYGYTF
>NA|TRBD2|TRBJ2-5|TRBV9
TGTGCCAGCAGCGTAGACGGTAGCGGGGGCCTTAAAGAGACCCAGTACTTC
CASSVDGSGGLKETQYF
>NA|NA|TRBJ2-3|TRBV6-1
TGTGCCAGCACCATCAGACAGGCAACAGATACGCAGTATTTT
CASTIRQATDTQYF
>NA|NA|TRBJ2-3|TRBV5-4
TGTGCCAGCAGCAATCAGAGGGGCACAGATACGCAGTATTTT
CASSNQRGTDTQYF
>NA|TRBD1|TRBJ1-6|TRBV9
TGTGCCAGCAGCTCCCGGGACAGTTATAATTCACCCCTCCACTTT
CASSSRDSYNSPLHF
>few|NA|TRBJ2-7|TRBV11-2
TGTGCCAGCAGCGAAGGGGAGGTCCTCTTACTCTACGAGCAGTACTTC
CASSEGEVLLLYEQYF
>NA|TRBD1|TRBJ2-3|TRBV5-1
TGCGCCAGCAGTCAGAATGGACAGGGCCGCACAGATACGCAGTATTTT
CASSQNGQGRTDTQYF
>NA|TRBD1|TRBJ1-1|TRBV10-3
TGTGCCATCCGAGGAGCGGATACAGGGGTCGGCACTGAAGCTTTCTTT
CAIRGADTGVGTEAFF
>NA|NA|TRBJ2-2|TRBV7-2
TGTGCCAGCAGCTTTCTTATGAGCGGGTCTTACACCGGGGAGCTGTTTTTT
CASSFLMSGSYTGELFF
>NA|TRBD1|TRBJ1-1|TRBV14
TGTGCCAGCAGCCAGGGACAGGGGCGTTTCGACACTGAAGCTTTCTTT
CASSQGQGRFDTEAFF
>NA|TRBD2|TRBJ2-7|TRBV6-5
TGTGCCAGCAAAAATCGGGGGGGTGGCGGCTACGAGCAGTACTTC
CASKNRGGGGYEQYF
>NA|NA|TRBJ1-5|TRBV19
TGTGCCAGTAAAAGAGGGAAGGATCAGCCCCAGCATTTT
CASKRGKDQPQHF
>NA|NA|TRBJ1-2|TRBV28
TGTGCCAGCAGTTCCCCAAGGGGTTGGGATGGCTACACCTTC
CASSSPRGWDGYTF
>NA|NA|TRBJ2-3|TRBV29-1
TGCAGCGTTGATTTCTGGGAGGGGACAGGAGATACGCAGTATTTT
CSVDFWEGTGDTQYF
>NA|TRBD1|TRBJ2-7|TRBV18
TGTGCCAGCTCACCACCGGGACAGAAGGGTTACGAGCAGTACTTC
CASSPPGQKGYEQYF
>NA|NA|TRBJ2-1|TRBV15
TGTGCCACCAGCAGAGTCCCGCGTGGTGCAGGCGTCCCGAGCAGTGAGCAGTTCTTC
CATSRVPRGAGVPSSEQFF
>once|NA|TRBJ2-3|TRBV7-8
TGTGCCAGCAGCGAATGGGGAGGCACAGATACGCAGTATTTT
CASSEWGGTDTQYF
>NA|TRBD1|TRBJ1-1|TRBV6-6
TGTGCCAGCAGCCCGAGGACAGGGTGGCACACTGAAGCTTTCTTT
CASSPRTGWHTEAFF
>NA|NA|TRBJ2-1|TRBV2
TGTGCCAGCAGGCGGACTGGCACCCCCCCCTACAATGAGCAGTTCTTC
CASRRTGTPPYNEQFF
>NA|NA|TRBJ1-6|TRBV6-6
TGTGCCAGCAGTTACGAGCGGGGGGTGAAGAATTCACCCCTCCACTTT
CASSYERGVKNSPLHF
>NA|TRBD1|TRBJ2-1|TRBV9
TGTGCCAGCAGCCCAGGACAGGGTGGGTATGAGCAGTTCTTC
CASSPGQGGYEQFF
>NA|NA|TRBJ2-3|TRBV7-2
TGTGCCAGCAGCTTTAGCGAGAGCACAGATACGCAGTATTTT
CASSFSESTDTQYF
>NA|NA|TRBJ2-2|TRBV5-1
TGCGCCAGCAGTAGGAGATGGGACACCGGGGAGCTGTTTTTT
CASSRRWDTGELFF
>NA|NA|TRBJ1-1|TRBV27
TGTGCCAGCAGTTTGGGGGGGACACCCAACACTGAAGCTTTCTTT
CASSLGGTPNTEAFF
>NA|TRBD1|TRBJ1-2|TRBV7-2
TGTGCCAGCAGCTATGGGACAGGGTATGGCTACACCTTC
CASSYGTGYGYTF